This T cell receptor (beta chain) is drawn from a study of blood T cells in healthy people across ages. It was with a sample-barcoded 5' primer and a J-beta primer mix that a second PCR of about 6 to 11 cycles was run. At least 2.5 million CDR3-containing paired-end reads were obtained per sample. TCRdb analysed the 5' RACE reads with MiXCR anew, one entry per CDR3 protein. This sample yields about a million distinct CDR3 sequences, of which around two fifths are seen a single time; about 12% belongs to the top ten. This clonotype was counted only a few times. Sequence at one end of the junction differs from germline and may be a read error. In germline, CDR1 is MGHRA, CDR2 YSYEKL. The CDR3 is 15 residues long. Every sample had a minimum of 7 million PBMCs isolated.

The chain joins TRBV4-1 to TRBJ1-5; unclear D gene. The source is a man aged 18 to 29 in good health. Sequencing used blood. CDR3 sequence reads: CACSQGPADNQPQHF. The DNA of the CDR3 is TGCGCCTGCAGCCAAGGTCCAGCAGACAATCAGCCCCAGCATTTT.